The 23 T cell receptor beta chains below were found in one sample sequenced in a study of CD8+ T cells in alopecia areata. The authors extracted RNA and reverse transcribed it into cDNA as the sequencing template. The table came from immunoSEQ multiplex PCR; TCRdb's copy has only in-frame clones and leaves some out. The sample shows around 190,000 clones, less than 70% of them seen only once. Treatment specified: oral pan-JAK inhibitor, 5-10 mg twice daily. The sequenced sample was CD4+ T cells sorted from blood, obtained around week 50, from a patient treated with tofacitinib. The source of these receptors is a human donor with alopecia areata.

V is TRBV27 and J is TRBJ1-1, with a weak D call TRBD1 (5 bases). From germline, CDR1 is MNHEY and CDR2 SMNVEV (reference sequence). The CDR3 is 11 amino acids. Trimming stripped 6 bases from V and 5 bases from J, with 7 bases between. This CDR3 reads CASRAGTEAFF. CDR3 DNA sequence: TGTGCCAGCAGGGCAGGGACTGAAGCTTTCTTT.

The chain recombines TRBV14 with TRBJ1-6, with a tentative D call TRBD1 (5 bases). CDR1 and CDR2 (germline): SGHDN, FVKESK. The V and J ends lost 0 bases and 9 bases respectively, with 15 bases between them. The CDR3 has 16 amino acids. The CDR3 DNA sequence: TGTGCCAGCAGCCAAGACGGGACGGCCCTTAGTTCACCCCTCCACTTT. This encodes CASSQDGTALSSPLHF. Together with reference TRBV14 and TRBJ1-6, the CDR3 gives the full variable domain: EAGVTQFPSHSVIEKGQTVTLRCDPISGHDNLYWYRRVMGKEIKFLLHFVKESKQDESGMPNNRFLAERTGGTYSTLKVQPAELEDSGVYFCASSQDGTALSSPLHFGNGTRLTVT.

In DNA, the CDR3 is TGTGCCAGCAGCTCCCTCAAATTGTGGCTAGGGACAGTCCCCTACAATGAGCAGTTCTTC. This translates into CASSSLKLWLGTVPYNEQFF. V and J are TRBV7-8 and TRBJ2-1, with TRBD1 matching over 7 bases. The trim removed 4 bases at V and 2 bases at J, leaving 20 bases unmatched. Germline values: CDR1 SGHVS, CDR2 FQNEAQ. The CDR3 is made up of 20 amino acids.

The chain carries TRBV13 and TRBJ2-7; D is undetermined. Germline V CDR1 and CDR2: PRHDT, FYEKMQ (reference sequence). The CDR3 has 12 residues. The ends were cut back, 0 bases at V and 4 bases at J, with 4 bases in the middle. CDR3 sequence: CASSLGRYEQYF. The DNA of the CDR3 is TGTGCCAGCAGCTTAGGCCGATACGAGCAGTACTTC.

This clone was detected a few times. The chain recombines TRBV29-1 with TRBJ2-5; D is possibly TRBD1 (5 bases). This CDR3 is built from 13 residues. Germline values: CDR1 SQVTM, CDR2 ANQGSEA. V lost 4 bases to trimming and J lost 5 bases, with 14 bases between them. The CDR3 nucleotides are TGCAGCGTTGCTAAGGGGCGGAAGGAGACCCAGTACTTC. The encoded protein is CSVAKGRKETQYF.

There are a few counts of this clone. V usage is TRBV7-9 and J usage is TRBJ2-1, with 12 bases lining up with TRBD1. V dropped 5 bases and J dropped 8; count of bases not matched to a gene: 7. The CDR3 length is 15 residues. Germline V CDR1 and CDR2: SEHNR, FQNEAQ (reference sequence). CDR3: CASSGDRGLWHEQFF. The CDR3 DNA reads as TGTGCCAGCAGCGGGGACAGGGGGCTTTGGCATGAGCAGTTCTTC.

The V call is TRBV19, the J call TRBJ1-6; D is uncertain. This CDR3 region has 15 residues. Germline CDR1 is LNHDA and CDR2 is SQIVND (reference sequence). The ends were cut back, 5 bases at V and 6 bases at J, with 14 bases in the middle. CDR3 protein: CASSVGREINSPLHF. In DNA form, the CDR3 reads TGTGCCAGTAGTGTCGGACGGGAAATTAATTCACCCCTCCACTTT.

The J gene is TRBJ1-1, the V gene TRBV29-1; D remains ambiguous. Germline V gene sequence: CDR1 SQVTM, CDR2 ANQGSEA. This CDR3 region has 14 residues. Trimming took off 2 bases at V and 0 bases at J, with 10 bases between the two ends. The CDR3: CSVELVVMNTEAFF. The CDR3 DNA reads as TGCAGCGTTGAATTGGTCGTAATGAACACTGAAGCTTTCTTT.

This clone has more than one count but fewer than ten. The chain has TRBV2 and TRBJ1-2; TRBD1 is a possible D gene (6 bases). Per the germline V gene, CDR1 is SNHLY and CDR2 is FYNNEI. With 3 bases removed from V and 7 bases from J, the gap between germline ends came to 12 bases. The length of the CDR3 is 13 residues. CDR3 DNA sequence: TGTGCCAGCAGTGACAGGGGTTCGTTTGGCTACACCTTC. Protein: CASSDRGSFGYTF.

The chain recombines TRBV9 with TRBJ1-2; D unresolved. V gave up 0 bases and J gave up 2 bases, with 5 bases separating them. The CDR3 length is 13 residues. The germline V gene has CDR1 SGDLS and CDR2 YYNGEE. CDR3 nucleotides: TGTGCCAGCAGCGTAGAACCAAACTATGGCTACACCTTC. Encoded protein: CASSVEPNYGYTF.

The chain couples TRBV7-2 to TRBJ1-2, with TRBD1 matching over 7 bases. CDR1 and CDR2 from the germline V gene are SGHTA and FQGNSA. Trimming took 5 bases from V and 5 from J; bases not matched to a gene: 5. The CDR3 has 13 residues. The CDR3 nucleotides read TGTGCCAGCAGCCAGGGGGGAAATTATGGCTACACCTTC. This sequence encodes CASSQGGNYGYTF.

The rearrangement joins TRBV30 to TRBJ1-5, with TRBD1 matching 8 bases. The CDR3 extends over 13 amino acids. Germline CDR1 is GTSNPN and CDR2 is SVGIG (reference sequence). Trimming removed 0 bases from V and 11 bases from J; junction bases left unmatched: 6. In DNA, the CDR3 is TGTGCCTGGAGTGTACATCAGGGACAGGCCCAGCATTTT. Translation: CAWSVHQGQAQHF.

The J gene is TRBJ1-6, the V gene TRBV30; D is unresolved. This CDR3 spans 15 amino acids. From germline, CDR1 is GTSNPN and CDR2 SVGIG (reference sequence). Trimming shortened V by 3 bases and J by 6 bases, and 15 bases separated the two germline ends. CDR3 nucleotide sequence: TGTGCCTGGAGGAGTAGGGAGGAAGTTAATTCACCCCTCCACTTT. It is translated as CAWRSREEVNSPLHF. Based on the CDR3 plus reference TRBV30 and TRBJ1-6, the full variable domain is SQTIHQWPATLVQPVGSPLSLECTVEGTSNPNLYWYRQAAGRGLQLLFYSVGIGQISSEVPQNLSASRPQDRQFILSSKKLLLSDSGFYLCAWRSREEVNSPLHFGNGTRLTVT.

Comment on this clone: The same CDR3 also results from other DNA sequences found in this sample. V usage is TRBV15 and J usage is TRBJ2-5; D is unclear. The ends were cut back, 1 base at V and 2 bases at J, with 11 bases in the middle. The CDR3 covers 15 residues. Germline V lookup: CDR1 LNHNV, CDR2 YYDKDF (reference sequence). CDR3 sequence: CATSRAGNGQETQYF. CDR3 coding DNA: TGTGCCACCAGCAGAGCTGGGAATGGGCAAGAGACCCAGTACTTC.

This rearrangement joins TRBV7-8 to TRBJ1-2; 9 nucleotides agree with TRBD1. After removal of 3 bases from V and 7 bases from J, the junction contained 12 bases not matched to a gene. This CDR3 is built from 16 residues. Germline-derived CDR1 and CDR2 are SGHVS and FQNEAQ. The CDR3 here is CASSFGQGTRPPGYTF. The DNA of the CDR3 is TGTGCCAGCAGCTTTGGACAGGGGACCCGTCCGCCTGGCTACACCTTC.

The chain uses TRBV4-3 and TRBJ1-1, with 7 bases fitting TRBD1. From germline, CDR1 is LGHNA and CDR2 YSLEER. V shed 5 bases, J shed 6 bases, and the junction held 9 bases outside the gene matches. CDR3 size: 14 residues. The CDR3 DNA reads as TGCGCCAGCAGCGGAAAGGTAGACAGGGCTGAAGCTTTCTTT. Translating it yields CASSGKVDRAEAFF.

V and J are TRBV7-2 and TRBJ2-3; D is undetermined. The CDR3 sequence is 12 residues long. Trimming took 6 bases from V and 4 from J, leaving 8 bases between them. Germline values: CDR1 SGHTA, CDR2 FQGNSA. CDR3 amino acids: CASRPAADTQYF. The CDR3 DNA is TGTGCCAGCAGACCGGCGGCAGATACGCAGTATTTT.

The chain links TRBV20-1 to TRBJ2-4; 7 bases agree with TRBD1. The CDR3 is made up of 11 amino acids. The germline V gene has CDR1 DFQATT and CDR2 SNEGSKA (reference sequence). With V trimmed by 3 bases and J by 9 bases, 2 bases remained unmatched. CDR3 sequence reads: CSARSGGIQYF. CDR3 DNA: TGCAGTGCTAGGTCAGGGGGCATTCAGTACTTC.

This chain connects TRBV6-6 to TRBJ2-7; the match to TRBD1 covers 7 bases. With 2 bases clipped from V and 6 bases from J, the junction kept 1 base outside the gene matches. Germline CDR1 reads MNHNY; CDR2 reads SVGAGI (reference sequence). This CDR3 region has 12 residues. The CDR3 region is CASSYDRAEQYF. As DNA, the CDR3 is TGTGCCAGCAGTTACGACAGGGCCGAGCAGTACTTC.

This clone has only one observation. V is TRBV30 and J is TRBJ2-1; 7 bases agree with TRBD2. CDR1 and CDR2 from the germline V gene are GTSNPN and SVGIG (reference sequence). CDR3 length: 16 residues. Trimming cost V 2 bases and J 5 bases; bases outside gene matches: 12. CDR3 in amino acids: CAWSPPGLRLHNEQFF. The CDR3, as DNA: TGTGCCTGGAGTCCCCCGGGACTACGCCTCCACAATGAGCAGTTCTTC.

V gene TRBV18 combines with J gene TRBJ2-2; TRBD1 matches at 9 bases. CDR1 is KGHSH, CDR2 LQKENI, per germline. V dropped 6 bases and J dropped 5; count of bases not matched to a gene: 4. CDR3 length equals 14 residues. The CDR3, as DNA: TGTGCCAGCTCCCTCGGACAGGGGACCGGGGAGCTGTTTTTT. Its translation: CASSLGQGTGELFF.

This clone was seen more than once but under ten times. The missing conserved phenylalanine or tryptophan at the end of this CDR3 makes a read error likely. No DNA is shown, since the ends of the CDR3 on it are uncertain; the CDR3 is the one TCRdb lists. The chain uses TRBV14 and TRBJ1-2. Germline values: CDR1 SGHDN, CDR2 FVKESK. The CDR3 spans 8 amino acids, including both terminal residues. CDR3 amino acids: CASSQDRV.

There are a few counts of this clone. The chain has TRBV10-3 and TRBJ2-2, with 9 bases identical to TRBD2. CDR1 is ENHRY, CDR2 SYGVKD, per germline. V lost 4 bases to trimming and J lost 0 bases; unmatched junction nucleotides: 0. The CDR3 consists of 15 residues. Here the CDR3 reads CAISGTSANTGELFF. The CDR3 bases are TGTGCCATCAGTGGGACTAGCGCGAACACCGGGGAGCTGTTTTTT.